The sequence of this T cell receptor (beta chain) was determined in a study of OX40 agonist ivuxolimab in advanced cancers. Profiling relied on immunoSEQ multiplex PCR, and the TCRdb table lists in-frame clones only, not all of them. The sample records 68,000 or so clones, roughly 80% being singletons. This CDR3 comprises 15 residues. Germline V gives CDR1 SGHRS, CDR2 YFSETQ. The V and J ends lost 3 bases and 3 bases, in that order; junction bases with no gene match: 5. The gene calls are TRBV5-1 and TRBJ2-3, with 9 bases matching TRBD1. This clonotype originated in an adult with an advanced solid tumor such as melanoma, head and neck, liver or kidney cancer. Sequencing used CD4+ or CD8+ T cells sorted from blood, obtained in a trial of the OX40 agonist ivuxolimab. The CDR3 DNA reads TGCGCCAGCAGCTACACAGGGGGCAATACAGATACGCAGTATTTT. It yields the protein CASSYTGGNTDTQYF.